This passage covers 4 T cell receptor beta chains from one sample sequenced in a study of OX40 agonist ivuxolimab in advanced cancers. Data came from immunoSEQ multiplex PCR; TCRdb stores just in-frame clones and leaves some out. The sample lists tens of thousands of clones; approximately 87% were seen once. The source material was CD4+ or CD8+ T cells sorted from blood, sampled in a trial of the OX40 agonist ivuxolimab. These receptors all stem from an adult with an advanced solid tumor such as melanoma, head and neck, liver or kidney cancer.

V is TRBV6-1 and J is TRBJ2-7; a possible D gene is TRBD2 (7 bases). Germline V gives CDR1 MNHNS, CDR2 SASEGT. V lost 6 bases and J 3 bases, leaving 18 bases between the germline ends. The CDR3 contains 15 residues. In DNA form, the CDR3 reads TGTGCCAGCAGCGCCGGTAAGGGGGGGGTCTACGAGCAGTACTTC. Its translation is CASSAGKGGVYEQYF.

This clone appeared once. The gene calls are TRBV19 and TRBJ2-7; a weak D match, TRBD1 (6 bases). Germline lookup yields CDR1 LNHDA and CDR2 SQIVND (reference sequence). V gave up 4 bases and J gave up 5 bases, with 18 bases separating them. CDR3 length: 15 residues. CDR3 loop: CASSNRDMGPDEQYF. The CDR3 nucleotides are TGTGCCAGTAGTAACCGGGACATGGGGCCGGACGAGCAGTACTTC.

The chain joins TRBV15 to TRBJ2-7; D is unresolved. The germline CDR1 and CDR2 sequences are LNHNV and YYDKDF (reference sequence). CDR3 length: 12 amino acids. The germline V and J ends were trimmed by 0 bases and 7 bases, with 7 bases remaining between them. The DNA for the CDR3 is TGTGCCACCAGCAGAGATTTTGGGGAGCAGTACTTC. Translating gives CATSRDFGEQYF.

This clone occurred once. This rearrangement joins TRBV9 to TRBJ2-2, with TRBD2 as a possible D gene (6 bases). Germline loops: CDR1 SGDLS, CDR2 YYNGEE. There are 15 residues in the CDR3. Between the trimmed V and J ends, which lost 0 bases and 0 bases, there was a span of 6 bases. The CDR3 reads CASSVGGANTGELFF. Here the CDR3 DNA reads TGTGCCAGCAGCGTAGGGGGGGCGAACACCGGGGAGCTGTTTTTT.